This paragraph reports one TCR beta chain. Participants were aged roughly 18 to 89 years from some 24 US areas. The sample belongs to a study of blood T cell repertoires in COVID-19. On the study more broadly: Specimens from acute and convalescent COVID-19 originated in the United States, Italy and Spain.

The authors' processing: How many nucleated cells were present was estimated from reference gene primer amplification. Profiling relied on immunoSEQ multiplex PCR, and the TCRdb table lists in-frame clones only, not all of them. That table furnishes V, J and clone size, whereas the DNA furnished D and trimming. The sample yields over 300,000 clones, 70% to 90% seen once. The clonotype comes from a woman aged 25 to 39 who had recovered from COVID-19. Specimen: PBMCs or T cells enriched from blood (not recorded which).

CDR3 loop: CASSLARGINTEAFF. CDR3 in DNA: TGTGCCAGCAGCTTAGCCCGGGGGATTAACACTGAAGCTTTCTTT. V usage is TRBV11-2 and J usage is TRBJ1-1, with D maybe TRBD1 (5 bases). The CDR3 has 15 amino acids. CDR1 and CDR2 (germline): SGHAT, FQNNGV. The V and J ends lost 1 base and 2 bases respectively, with 11 bases between them.